This TCR beta chain was sequenced during a study of beta chain features in type 1 diabetes. Study findings and constraints: PCR could preferentially amplify shorter templates, alike in patients and controls. Among patients, naive, central memory and Treg TCRB repertoires appeared more similar than among healthy donors.

On this clone itself: Its antigen is not identified.

Only one heparinised blood draw was taken per donor, and its volume averaged about 120 mL. All of the isolated RNA was reverse transcribed, so expressed TCRB transcripts were sequenced. Clones were sequenced by immunoSEQ multiplex PCR, and TCRdb holds only the in-frame ones, with some missing. The profile covers approximately 140,000 clones, with approximately 52% appearing a single time and 0.35% to 0.5% taken by the ten largest. Germline CDR1 and CDR2: SGHAT and FQDESV (reference sequence). CDR3 size: 12 residues. The germline V and J ends were trimmed by 5 bases and 5 bases, with 9 bases remaining between them.

Sample: Tregs from blood. The clonotype originates from a man between 18 and 35 years old in good health. J is TRBJ2-5 and V is TRBV11-1; D is unclear. The CDR3 DNA reads as TGTGCCAGCAGCCCCTCGTCTGAGACCCAGTACTTC. Residues: CASSPSSETQYF.